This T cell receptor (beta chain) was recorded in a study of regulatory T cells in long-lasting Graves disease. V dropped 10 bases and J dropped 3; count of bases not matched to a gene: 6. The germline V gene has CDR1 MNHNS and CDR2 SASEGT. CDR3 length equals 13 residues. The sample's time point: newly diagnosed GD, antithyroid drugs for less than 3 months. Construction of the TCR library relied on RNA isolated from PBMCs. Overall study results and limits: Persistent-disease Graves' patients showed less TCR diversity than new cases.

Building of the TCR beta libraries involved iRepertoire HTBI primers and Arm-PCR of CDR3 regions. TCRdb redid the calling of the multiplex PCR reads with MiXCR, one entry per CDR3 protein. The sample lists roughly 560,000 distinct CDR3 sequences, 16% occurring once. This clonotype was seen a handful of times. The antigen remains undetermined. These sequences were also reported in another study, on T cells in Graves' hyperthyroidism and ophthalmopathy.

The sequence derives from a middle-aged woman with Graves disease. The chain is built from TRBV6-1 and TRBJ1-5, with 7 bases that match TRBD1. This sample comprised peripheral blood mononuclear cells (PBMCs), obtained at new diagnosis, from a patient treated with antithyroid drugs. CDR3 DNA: TGTGCCACCGACAGGGAGGACAATCAGCCCCAGCATTTT. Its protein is CATDREDNQPQHF.